Below, 22 T cell receptor beta chains from the same sample are listed, as sequenced in a study of memory CD4+ T cells and cytomegalovirus serostatus. Data came from immunoSEQ multiplex PCR; TCRdb stores just in-frame clones and leaves some out. The sample carries some 35,000 clones, 79% recorded once. Single viable CD3+CD4+CD8-CD45RO+ cells were sorted as the memory CD4+ T cells. Source material: memory CD4+ T cells from blood. The source is an adult in good health and CMV-seropositive.

This clone showed up just a few times. J is TRBJ1-5 and V is TRBV28; 9 bases agree with TRBD1. Unmatched junction bases numbered 6, after V lost 7 bases and J lost 2 bases. This CDR3 is 15 amino acids long. The germline V gene encodes CDR1 MDHEN and CDR2 SYDVKM. CDR3 coding DNA: TGTGCCAGCACCAGACAGGGGGGAGGCAATCAGCCCCAGCATTTT. This sequence encodes CASTRQGGGNQPQHF.

The chain recombines TRBV28 with TRBJ1-2; D is perhaps TRBD1 (5 bases). CDR3 length equals 15 residues. V was cut by 4 bases and J by 5 bases, with 17 bases left in between. Per germline, CDR1 MDHEN and CDR2 SYDVKM. The CDR3 sequence: CASSSPGPISYGYTF. The DNA for the CDR3 is TGTGCCAGCAGTTCGCCGGGACCGATAAGTTATGGCTACACCTTC.

This clone has just one count. The chain joins TRBV28 to TRBJ1-4; TRBD1 is a possible D gene (5 bases). CDR1 MDHEN and CDR2 SYDVKM come from the germline V gene. The CDR3 is 13 residues long. Trimming pared 7 bases from V and 7 bases from J, leaving 13 bases between. The CDR3 DNA follows: TGTGCCAGCAATTCGGGGCGAAGTGAAAAACTGTTTTTT. This sequence encodes CASNSGRSEKLFF.

This clone was recorded a few times. The J gene is TRBJ1-6, the V gene TRBV2; 12 positions match TRBD1. The CDR3 has 15 residues. Germline V gene sequence: CDR1 SNHLY, CDR2 FYNNEI. With 7 bases clipped from V and 7 bases from J, the junction kept 5 bases outside the gene matches. In nucleotides, the CDR3 is TGTGCCAGCACCGGGACAGGGGGCATCAATTCACCCCTCCACTTT. Translation gives CASTGTGGINSPLHF.

The chain carries TRBV4-3 and TRBJ1-4, with a possible D match to TRBD1 (5 bases). The germline V and J ends were trimmed by 8 bases and 8 bases, with 24 bases remaining between them. The V gene's germline CDR1 is LGHNA and CDR2 YSLEER. The CDR3 contains 16 residues. CDR3 protein: CASGANLQAPIEKLFF. In nucleotides, the CDR3 is TGCGCCAGCGGCGCTAATTTACAGGCTCCTATCGAAAAACTGTTTTTT.

This clone was seen a few times. The CDR3 spells CSVGQGWSTEAFF. The CDR3 DNA is TGCAGCGTTGGCCAGGGTTGGAGCACTGAAGCTTTCTTT. The gene calls are TRBV29-1 and TRBJ1-1; weak D call: TRBD1 (5 bases). The germline V and J ends were trimmed by 4 bases and 4 bases, with 13 bases remaining between them. This CDR3 comprises 13 residues. Germline V gene sequence: CDR1 SQVTM, CDR2 ANQGSEA.

V and J are TRBV19 and TRBJ2-7; 7 nucleotides align to TRBD1. Germline V gives CDR1 LNHDA, CDR2 SQIVND (reference sequence). V shed 5 bases, J shed 3 bases, and the junction held 7 bases outside the gene matches. This CDR3 is 14 amino acids long. As DNA, the CDR3 is TGTGCCAGTAGTGACAGGGAGAAGAACTACGAGCAGTACTTC. This sequence encodes CASSDREKNYEQYF.

The genes are TRBV6-5 and TRBJ2-2; D is possibly TRBD1 (6 bases). The CDR3 loop spans 15 amino acids. Trimming took off 8 bases at V and 1 base at J, with 14 bases between the two ends. Germline CDR1 reads MNHEY; CDR2 reads SVGAGI. CDR3 in DNA: TGTGCCAGCCGTTCAGACAGGCGGAACACCGGGGAGCTGTTTTTT. Amino acids: CASRSDRRNTGELFF.

The chain has TRBV7-3 and TRBJ2-1; D may be TRBD2 (5 bases). The germline CDR1 and CDR2 sequences are SGHTA and FQGTGA. V dropped 5 bases and J dropped 10 bases, with 12 bases sitting between them. CDR3 size: 12 residues. The CDR3 region has the DNA TGTGCCAGCAGCCAAGGAGAGGGAGAGCAGTTCTTC. This encodes CASSQGEGEQFF.

V gene TRBV5-4 combines with J gene TRBJ2-3; 12 nucleotides line up with TRBD2. The V gene's germline CDR1 is SGHNT and CDR2 YYREEE (reference sequence). The CDR3 is 18 residues long. V shed 5 bases, J shed 2 bases, and the junction held 12 bases outside the gene matches. This CDR3 reads CASREYRASGRATDTQYF. DNA of the CDR3: TGTGCCAGCAGAGAGTACCGGGCTAGCGGGAGGGCCACAGATACGCAGTATTTT.

The rearrangement uses TRBV11-2 and TRBJ2-6, with TRBD1 matching over 7 bases. V lost 1 base and J lost 2; bases outside the gene matches: 8. Germline V CDR1 and CDR2: SGHAT, FQNNGV. This CDR3 is 18 amino acids long. The CDR3 nucleotides read TGTGCCAGCAGCTTAGTGAGGGACAGAGGCCCTGGGGCCAACGTCCTGACTTTC. Its protein is CASSLVRDRGPGANVLTF.

The chain joins TRBV6-5 to TRBJ2-1; 9 nucleotides agree with TRBD2. The trim removed 6 bases at V and 4 bases at J, leaving 4 bases unmatched. From germline, CDR1 is MNHEY and CDR2 SVGAGI. The CDR3 length is 14 residues. DNA of the CDR3: TGTGCCAGCAGACGGGGACTAGCTTACAATGAGCAGTTCTTC. It encodes CASRRGLAYNEQFF.

The genes are TRBV5-1 and TRBJ2-2; 9 bases map to TRBD2. Germline loops: CDR1 SGHRS, CDR2 YFSETQ. The CDR3 covers 17 residues. Losses at the gene ends were 0 bases for V and 1 base for J; bases not matched to a gene: 4. CDR3 amino acids: CASSLALAGENTGELFF. In nucleotides, the CDR3 is TGCGCCAGCAGCTTGGCCTTAGCGGGGGAGAACACCGGGGAGCTGTTTTTT.

V and J are TRBV28 and TRBJ1-2; TRBD1 agrees at 8 bases. The germline gives CDR1 MDHEN, CDR2 SYDVKM. The CDR3 contains 15 residues. V shed 3 bases and J 3 bases; nucleotides not matched to a gene: 6. The CDR3 sequence is CASSFSGQGDYGYTF. The CDR3 DNA reads TGTGCCAGCAGTTTCTCAGGACAGGGAGACTATGGCTACACCTTC.

The rearrangement links TRBV2 to TRBJ1-1; possible D gene TRBD1, 6 bases. The CDR3 is 14 residues long. Germline values: CDR1 SNHLY, CDR2 FYNNEI. The V and J ends lost 5 bases and 2 bases respectively, with 12 bases between them. CDR3 coding DNA: TGTGCCAGCAGTTTAGGACAGCTTAACACTGAAGCTTTCTTT. This translates into CASSLGQLNTEAFF.

The chain links TRBV13 to TRBJ1-5; D call uncertain. Germline lookup yields CDR1 PRHDT and CDR2 FYEKMQ (reference sequence). This CDR3 region has 14 residues. The germline V and J ends were trimmed by 2 bases and 6 bases, with 11 bases remaining between them. CDR3 DNA: TGTGCCAGCAGCTTAAGTGGTAGTTTTCAGCCCCAGCATTTT. It specifies CASSLSGSFQPQHF.

In DNA, the CDR3 is TGTGCCAGCAGTTTAAGATTAGCGGGAGAACCTGGCTACGAGCAGTACTTC. Its translation: CASSLRLAGEPGYEQYF. V and J are TRBV28 and TRBJ2-7; 9 nucleotides align to TRBD2. Trimming took 2 bases from V and 3 from J; bases not matched to a gene: 11. Germline loops: CDR1 MDHEN, CDR2 SYDVKM. The CDR3 length is 17 residues.

The V and J genes are TRBV6-6 and TRBJ2-1, with 7 nucleotides matching TRBD2. The CDR3 contains 12 residues. V lost 2 bases and J lost 8; bases outside the gene matches: 0. Per the germline V gene, CDR1 is MNHNY and CDR2 is SVGAGI (reference sequence). The CDR3 region is CASSYRGDEQFF. For the CDR3, the DNA is TGTGCCAGCAGTTACCGGGGGGATGAGCAGTTCTTC.

The chain uses TRBV19 and TRBJ1-2; no firm D call. This CDR3 spans 12 amino acids. Germline lookup yields CDR1 LNHDA and CDR2 SQIVND (reference sequence). Trimming cost V 4 bases and J 6 bases, with 9 bases left between them. CDR3 nucleotide sequence: TGTGCCAGTAGTAGAAGAGTAGATGGCTACACCTTC. It yields the protein CASSRRVDGYTF.

This chain joins TRBV7-6 and TRBJ2-1; TRBD2 aligns across 10 bases. The germline V gene encodes CDR1 SGHVS and CDR2 FNYEAQ. After removal of 0 bases from V and 8 bases from J, the junction contained 10 bases not matched to a gene. The length of the CDR3 is 17 residues. The CDR3 protein is CASSLAGYSGRGDEQFF. CDR3 nucleotide sequence: TGTGCCAGCAGCTTAGCGGGGTACAGCGGGAGGGGCGATGAGCAGTTCTTC.

This clone was counted only a few times. The rearrangement joins TRBV28 to TRBJ1-2; D is uncertain. V lost 10 bases, J lost 2 bases, and 11 bases lay in between. The CDR3 consists of 12 residues. In germline, CDR1 is MDHEN, CDR2 SYDVKM. CDR3 nucleotide sequence: TGTGCCACCTCCAGCTCCAACTATGGCTACACCTTC. Protein: CATSSSNYGYTF.

V and J are TRBV9 and TRBJ2-7; 12 bases are shared with TRBD2. The CDR3 extends over 15 amino acids. With 0 bases clipped from V and 6 bases from J, the junction kept 4 bases outside the gene matches. Germline CDR1 is SGDLS and CDR2 is YYNGEE. CDR3 amino acids: CASSVGTSGISEQYF. The CDR3 bases are TGTGCCAGCAGCGTAGGGACTAGCGGGATCAGCGAGCAGTACTTC.